Described below is a single T cell receptor beta chain sequence and its context. This entry belongs to a study of blood T cell repertoires in COVID-19. In the study overall: T cells, B-cell-depleted T cells, or PBMCs supplied cDNA or gDNA.

Trimming shortened V by 3 bases and J by 2 bases, and 22 bases separated the two germline ends. This CDR3 is 18 amino acids long. Germline V lookup: CDR1 KGHSH, CDR2 LQKENI. In the authors' workflow: Reference gene primers were amplified, and this amplification served to estimate nucleated cell counts. Profiled with immunoSEQ multiplex PCR; TCRdb holds only in-frame clones, not every one. That table is the source of V, J and clone size, and D and trimming were worked out from the DNA. The repertoire has about 99,000 clones, around 90% of them found once; the top ten carry roughly 3.5%. The chain employs TRBV18 and TRBJ1-2; possible D gene TRBD1, 5 bases. The receptor comes from a human donor in a cohort sampled during active COVID-19. The material sequenced was peripheral blood. In nucleotides, the CDR3 is TGTGCCAGCTCACCCGACAGAGGAGGGATAGGGATGAACTATGGCTACACCTTC. Translation gives CASSPDRGGIGMNYGYTF.